This paragraph reports one T cell receptor beta chain. The record originates from a study of cytomegalovirus exposure and HLA in healthy donors. Germline lookup yields CDR1 GTSNPN and CDR2 SVGIG (reference sequence). This CDR3 has 14 residues. V was trimmed by 1 base and J by 3 bases, leaving 10 bases between them. TCRdb's table, derived via immunoSEQ multiplex PCR, lists solely in-frame clones and lacks some. Here the sample spans tens of thousands of clones, over 80% being singletons. This rearrangement joins TRBV30 to TRBJ1-5; D gene unclear. The source of this sequence is a man aged 18 to 29 in good health and CMV-seronegative. Sequenced sample: PBMCs. The CDR3 region has the DNA TGTGCCTGGAGTGCGGGGATTGCCAATCAGCCCCAGCATTTT. Protein product: CAWSAGIANQPQHF.